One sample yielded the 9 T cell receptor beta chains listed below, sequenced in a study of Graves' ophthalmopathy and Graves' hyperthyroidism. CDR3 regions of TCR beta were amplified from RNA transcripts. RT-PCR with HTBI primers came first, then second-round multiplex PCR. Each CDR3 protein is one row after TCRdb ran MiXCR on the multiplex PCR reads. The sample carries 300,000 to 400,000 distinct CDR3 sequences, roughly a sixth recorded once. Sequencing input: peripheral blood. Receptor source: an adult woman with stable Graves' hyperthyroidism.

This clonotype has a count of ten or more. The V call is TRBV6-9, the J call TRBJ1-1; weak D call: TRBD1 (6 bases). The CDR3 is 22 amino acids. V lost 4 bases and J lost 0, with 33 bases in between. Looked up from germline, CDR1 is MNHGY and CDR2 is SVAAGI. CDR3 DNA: TGTGCCAGCAGTTTATTCCCCGCAACCCTCAGCTACTGGGGGCGGTTGAACACTGAAGCTTTCTTT. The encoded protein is CASSLFPATLSYWGRLNTEAFF.

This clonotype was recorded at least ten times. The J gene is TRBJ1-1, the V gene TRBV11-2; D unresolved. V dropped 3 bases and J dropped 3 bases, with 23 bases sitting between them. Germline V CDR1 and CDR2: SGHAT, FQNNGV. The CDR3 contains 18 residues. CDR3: CASSLLKVAREVDTEAFF. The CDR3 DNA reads TGTGCCAGCAGCTTGCTAAAGGTTGCGAGGGAGGTGGACACTGAAGCTTTCTTT.

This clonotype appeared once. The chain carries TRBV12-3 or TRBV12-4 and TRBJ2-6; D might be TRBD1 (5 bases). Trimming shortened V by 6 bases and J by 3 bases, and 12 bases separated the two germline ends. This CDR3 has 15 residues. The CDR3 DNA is TGTGCCAGCAGCAGAACAGGTTTTGGGGCCAACGTCCTGACTTTC. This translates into CASSRTGFGANVLTF.

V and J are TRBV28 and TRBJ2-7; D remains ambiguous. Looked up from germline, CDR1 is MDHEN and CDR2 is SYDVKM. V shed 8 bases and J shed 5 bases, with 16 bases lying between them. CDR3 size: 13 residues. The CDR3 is CASRSSPPDEQYF. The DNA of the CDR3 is TGTGCCAGCCGCTCTTCTCCCCCGGACGAGCAGTACTTC.

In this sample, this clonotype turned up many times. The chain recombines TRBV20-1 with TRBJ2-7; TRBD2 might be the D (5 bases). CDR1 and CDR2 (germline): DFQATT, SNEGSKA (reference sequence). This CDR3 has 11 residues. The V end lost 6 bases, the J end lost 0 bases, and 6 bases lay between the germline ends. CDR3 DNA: TGCAGTGCCGGGAACTCCTACGAGCAGTACTTC. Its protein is CSAGNSYEQYF.

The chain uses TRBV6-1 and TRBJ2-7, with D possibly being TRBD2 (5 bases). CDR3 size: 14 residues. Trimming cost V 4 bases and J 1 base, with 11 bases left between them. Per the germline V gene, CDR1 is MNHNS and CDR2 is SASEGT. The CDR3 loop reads CASSASRASYEQYF. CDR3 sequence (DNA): TGTGCCAGCAGTGCTTCGCGGGCTTCCTACGAGCAGTACTTC.

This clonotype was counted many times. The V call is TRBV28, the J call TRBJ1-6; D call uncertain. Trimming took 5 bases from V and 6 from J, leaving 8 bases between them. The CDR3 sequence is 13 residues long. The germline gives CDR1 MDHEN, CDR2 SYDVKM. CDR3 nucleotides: TGTGCCAGCAGTCGCCCGACTAATTCACCCCTCCACTTT. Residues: CASSRPTNSPLHF.

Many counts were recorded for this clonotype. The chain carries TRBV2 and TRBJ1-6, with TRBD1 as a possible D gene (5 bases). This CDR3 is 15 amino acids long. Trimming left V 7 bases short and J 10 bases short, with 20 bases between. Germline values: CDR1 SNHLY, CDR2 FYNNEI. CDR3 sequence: CASIYEAEGNSPLHF. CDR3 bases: TGTGCCAGCATTTACGAGGCAGAGGGGAACTCACCCCTCCACTTT.

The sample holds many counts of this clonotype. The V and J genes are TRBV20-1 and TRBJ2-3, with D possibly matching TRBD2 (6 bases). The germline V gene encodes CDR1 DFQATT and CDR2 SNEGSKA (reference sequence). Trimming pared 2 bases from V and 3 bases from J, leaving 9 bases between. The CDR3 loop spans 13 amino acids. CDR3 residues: CSARRLVTDTQYF. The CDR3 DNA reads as TGCAGTGCTAGAAGACTAGTTACAGATACGCAGTATTTT.